This T cell receptor beta chain was sequenced in a study of regulatory T cells in long-lasting Graves disease listed by TCRdb under 2021. For the wider study: Persistent Graves' disease was defined as persistently positive TSH receptor autoantibodies together with antithyroid drug treatment for over 5 years. Patients with persistent Graves' disease were compared with patients with newly diagnosed Graves' disease using TCR sequencing and RNA sequencing of peripheral blood. The study was conducted in China and was registered as a clinical trial. TCR sequencing covered about 13 persistent and roughly 20 newly diagnosed Graves' disease patients, approximately 33 samples in total. Antithyroid drugs had been taken for ten to twelve years on average by persistent Graves' disease patients in the clinical cohort. What the research found in general, with its limitations: Because the primary lesion, thyroid tissue, could not be accessed, the study looked at peripheral blood alone. A larger number of public clonotypes was shared among persistent patients (about 2,700) than among newly diagnosed patients (approximately 1,000). Lower TCR Shannon entropy and fewer highly expanded clones were observed in persistent Graves' disease patients than in newly diagnosed patients, which suggested clonal expansion. Sequencing and analysis were limited to the TCR beta chain. The authors acknowledged the small sample size as a limitation that may reduce accuracy. Preferential use of TRBV28, TRBJ1-2 and TRBJ2-5 was observed in persistent disease, whereas TRBV20-1 and TRBJ2-1 were favored in newly diagnosed disease.

In the germline V gene, CDR1 corresponds to SGHNT and CDR2 to YENEEA. The cysteine opens and the phenylalanine closes a CDR3 of 15 amino acids. Only CDR3 DNA remains: 45 bases, in frame from the first base. V loses 1 base, J loses 6 bases, and the germline ends lie 14 bases apart. What this sample's time point label stands for: persistent/refractory GD, antithyroid drugs over 5 years with positive TRAb. For both TCR sequencing and RNA sequencing, RNA was extracted from PBMCs in TRIzol. The diagnosis of Graves' disease followed American Thyroid Association guidelines. Recruitment of patients was carried out at an endocrinology department in Xi'an, China. Each patient gave about 10 milliliters of peripheral blood, collected in an EDTA anticoagulant tube. Ficoll Paque Plus density gradient separation was used to isolate PBMCs, and no additional T cell sorting was done. An Agilent 2100 Bioanalyzer and agarose gel were used to check RNA quality, while a NanoDrop 2000 measured RNA concentration.

Libraries came from multiplex PCR. Sequencing relied on an Illumina HiSeq 4000. iRepertoire HTBI primers and Arm-PCR amplification of CDR3 regions were used to construct TCR beta libraries. PCR products were gel purified before sequencing. In the original analysis: A total of fewer than 70 TRBV and 14 TRBJ segments were identified across samples and were used for gene usage analysis of CDR3 amino acid clonotypes. COPE and FqMerger were used to merge the filtered high-quality paired reads into contigs. Contigs were aligned with BLAST to IMGT TRBV, TRBD and TRBJ reference genes, and CDR3 was defined per IMGT. Any clonotype with a frequency above 0.1% was counted as a highly expanded clone. Shannon entropy served as the measure of repertoire diversity, while the Gini coefficient captured V-J evenness. Public clonotypes were defined as clonotypes shared by more than one individual. TCRdb ran its own pipeline on the public reads, namely fastp trimming at Q25 and MiXCR clone calling, and kept in-frame beta chains. Entries are consolidated by CDR3 protein sequence, retaining the most common genes and DNA. The V and J calls and clone size come from TCRdb's table, not from the authors' own analysis. Within this sample are roughly 500,000 distinct CDR3 sequences, with about 20% of them counted one time only. Roughly 13% of the sample lies in the top ten.

Points on this clonotype: Its target antigen remains unknown. Per-base qualities were not stored, and no clone one base away is much larger.

This sequence originates from a female donor with Graves disease. This receptor chain uses TRBV11-3 and TRBJ2-3; the D region possibly corresponds to TRBD2 (5 bases align). The material was peripheral blood mononuclear cells (PBMCs), obtained when the disease was refractory, from a patient treated with antithyroid drugs. The bases read TGTGCCAGCAGCTTAGTGTATGCTGGGAGCGATACGCAGTATTTT. It specifies CASSLVYAGSDTQYF.